This record looks at one T cell receptor beta chain sequence and its context. Per the germline V gene, CDR1 is MGHRA and CDR2 is YSYEKL. V lost 4 bases and J lost 3; bases outside the gene matches: 2. The CDR3 length is 15 residues. This sample was included in a study of siplizumab effects on memory and regulatory T cells. Libraries were prepared by immunoSEQ multiplex PCR; TCRdb keeps only in-frame clonotypes and omits some of them. The data hold approximately 94,000 clones, with approximately 93% observed a single time. The chain couples TRBV4-1 to TRBJ2-6; 8 positions match TRBD1. This TCR came from a human donor in good health. Source material: CD8+ T cells sorted from blood. The CDR3 sequence: CASSPDRDGANVLTF. In DNA form, the CDR3 reads TGCGCCAGCAGCCCGGACAGGGATGGGGCCAACGTCCTGACTTTC.